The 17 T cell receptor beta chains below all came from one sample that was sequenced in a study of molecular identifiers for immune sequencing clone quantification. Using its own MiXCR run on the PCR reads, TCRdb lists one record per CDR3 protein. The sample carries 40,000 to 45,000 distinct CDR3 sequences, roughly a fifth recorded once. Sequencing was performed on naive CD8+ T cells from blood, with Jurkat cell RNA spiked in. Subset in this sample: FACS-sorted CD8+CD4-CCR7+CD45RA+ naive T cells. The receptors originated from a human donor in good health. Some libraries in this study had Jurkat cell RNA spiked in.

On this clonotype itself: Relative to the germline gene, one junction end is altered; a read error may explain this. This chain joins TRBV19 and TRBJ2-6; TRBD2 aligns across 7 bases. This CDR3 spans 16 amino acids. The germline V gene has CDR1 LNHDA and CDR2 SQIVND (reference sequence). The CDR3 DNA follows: TGTGCCAGTAGTATCCTTTACGGGGGAGGGGCCAGCGTCCTGACTTTC. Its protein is CASSILYGGGASVLTF.

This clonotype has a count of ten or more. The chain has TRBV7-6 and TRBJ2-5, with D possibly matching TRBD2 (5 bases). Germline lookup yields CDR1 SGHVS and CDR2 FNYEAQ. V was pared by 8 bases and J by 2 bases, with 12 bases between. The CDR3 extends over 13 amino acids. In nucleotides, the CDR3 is TGTGCCAGCCGGGAAACAGCGCAAGAGACCCAGTACTTC. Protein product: CASRETAQETQYF.

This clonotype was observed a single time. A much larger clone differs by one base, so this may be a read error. The CDR3 is CAGQGMDGYTF. The CDR3 DNA is TGTGCCGGACAGGGGATGGATGGCTACACCTTC. The chain recombines TRBV6-1 with TRBJ1-2; 9 positions match TRBD1. Germline CDR1 and CDR2: MNHNS and SASEGT. This CDR3 has 11 residues. V dropped 11 bases and J dropped 6; count of bases not matched to a gene: 4.

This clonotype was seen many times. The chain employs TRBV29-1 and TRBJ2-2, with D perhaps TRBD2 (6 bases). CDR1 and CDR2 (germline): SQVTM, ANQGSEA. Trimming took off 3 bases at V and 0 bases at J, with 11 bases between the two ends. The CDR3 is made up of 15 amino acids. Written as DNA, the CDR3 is TGCAGCGTTGATCTCGGCGGGACGAACACCGGGGAGCTGTTTTTT. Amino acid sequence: CSVDLGGTNTGELFF.

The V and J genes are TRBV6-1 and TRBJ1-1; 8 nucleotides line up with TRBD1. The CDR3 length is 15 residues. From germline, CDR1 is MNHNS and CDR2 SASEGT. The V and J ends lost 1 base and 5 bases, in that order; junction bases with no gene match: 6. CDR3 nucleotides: TGTGCCAGCAGTGAAGGGAACAGGGGGGGGACTGAAGCTTTCTTT. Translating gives CASSEGNRGGTEAFF.

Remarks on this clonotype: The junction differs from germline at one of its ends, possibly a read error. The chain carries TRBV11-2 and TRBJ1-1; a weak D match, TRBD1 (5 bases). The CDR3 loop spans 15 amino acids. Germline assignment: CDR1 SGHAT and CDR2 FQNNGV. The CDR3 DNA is TGCGCCAGCAGCTTGGAAGAAGCTCTAGGGGTAGGACCTTTCTTT. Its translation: CASSLEEALGVGPFF.

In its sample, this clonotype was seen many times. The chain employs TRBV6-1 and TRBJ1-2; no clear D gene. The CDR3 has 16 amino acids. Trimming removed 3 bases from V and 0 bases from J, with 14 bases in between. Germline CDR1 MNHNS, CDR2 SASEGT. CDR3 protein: CASSEARFGANYGYTF. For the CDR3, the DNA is TGTGCCAGCAGTGAGGCACGTTTTGGGGCTAACTATGGCTACACCTTC.

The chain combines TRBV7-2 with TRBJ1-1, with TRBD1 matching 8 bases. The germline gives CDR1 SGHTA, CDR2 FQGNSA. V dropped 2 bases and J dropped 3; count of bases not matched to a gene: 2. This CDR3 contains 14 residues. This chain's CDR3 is CASSLSGGYTEAFF. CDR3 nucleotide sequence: TGTGCCAGCAGCTTATCAGGGGGCTACACTGAAGCTTTCTTT.

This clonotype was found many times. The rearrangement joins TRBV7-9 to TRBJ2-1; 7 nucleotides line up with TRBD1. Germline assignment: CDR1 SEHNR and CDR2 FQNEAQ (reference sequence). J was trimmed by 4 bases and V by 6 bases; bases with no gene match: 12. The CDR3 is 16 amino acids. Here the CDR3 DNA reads TGTGCCAGCAGAACAGCGGTGATACAGGGGTACAATGAGCAGTTCTTC. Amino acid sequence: CASRTAVIQGYNEQFF.

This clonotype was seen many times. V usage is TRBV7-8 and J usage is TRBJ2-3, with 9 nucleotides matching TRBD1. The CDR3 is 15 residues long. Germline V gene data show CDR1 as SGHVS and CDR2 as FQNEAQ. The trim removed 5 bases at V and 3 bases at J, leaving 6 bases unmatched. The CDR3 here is CASSKTGGGTDTQYF. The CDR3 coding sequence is TGTGCCAGCAGCAAGACAGGGGGGGGGACAGATACGCAGTATTTT.

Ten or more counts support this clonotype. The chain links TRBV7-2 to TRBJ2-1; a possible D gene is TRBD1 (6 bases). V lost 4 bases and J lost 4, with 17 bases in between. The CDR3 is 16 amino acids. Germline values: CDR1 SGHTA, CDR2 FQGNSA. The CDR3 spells CASSSLEGVLYNEQFF. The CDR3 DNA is TGTGCCAGCAGCTCTCTTGAGGGGGTACTTTACAATGAGCAGTTCTTC.

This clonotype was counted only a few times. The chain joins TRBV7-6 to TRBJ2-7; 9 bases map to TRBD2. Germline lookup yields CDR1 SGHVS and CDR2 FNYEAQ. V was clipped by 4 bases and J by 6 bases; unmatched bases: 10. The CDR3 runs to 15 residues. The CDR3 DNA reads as TGTGCCAGCAGCTCGGGGCAGGGCGGGAGGGGCGAGCAGTACTTC. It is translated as CASSSGQGGRGEQYF.

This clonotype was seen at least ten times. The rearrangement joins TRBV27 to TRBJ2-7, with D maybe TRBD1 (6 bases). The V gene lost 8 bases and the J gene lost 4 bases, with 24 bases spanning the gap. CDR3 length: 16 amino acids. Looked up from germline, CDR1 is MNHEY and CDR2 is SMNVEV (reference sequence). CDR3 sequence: CASGPSGPGAPYEQYF. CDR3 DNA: TGTGCCAGCGGCCCATCCGGGCCAGGGGCCCCGTACGAGCAGTACTTC.

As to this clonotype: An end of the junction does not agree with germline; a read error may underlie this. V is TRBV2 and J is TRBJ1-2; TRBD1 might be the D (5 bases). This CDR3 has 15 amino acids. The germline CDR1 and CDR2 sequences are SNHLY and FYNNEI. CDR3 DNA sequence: TGTGCCAGCAGTGAGGCTGGGAGCGGACACTATGGCTATACCTTC. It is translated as CASSEAGSGHYGYTF. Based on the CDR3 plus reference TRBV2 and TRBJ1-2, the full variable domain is EPEVTQTPSHQVTQMGQEVILRCVPISNHLYFYWYRQILGQKVEFLVSFYNNEISEKSEIFDDQFSVERPDGSNFTLKIRSTKLEDSAMYFCASSEAGSGHYGYTFGSGTRLTVV.

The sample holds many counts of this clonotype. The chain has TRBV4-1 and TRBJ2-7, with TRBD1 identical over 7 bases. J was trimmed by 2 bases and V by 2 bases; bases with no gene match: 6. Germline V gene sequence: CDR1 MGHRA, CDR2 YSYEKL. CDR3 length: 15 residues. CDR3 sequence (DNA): TGCGCCAGCAGCCAACTGACGACAGGGACCTACGAGCAGTACTTC. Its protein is CASSQLTTGTYEQYF.

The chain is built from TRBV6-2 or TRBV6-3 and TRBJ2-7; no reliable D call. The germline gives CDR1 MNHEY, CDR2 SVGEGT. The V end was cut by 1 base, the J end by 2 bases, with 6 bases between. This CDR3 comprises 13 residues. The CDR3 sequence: CASSYFGPYEQYF. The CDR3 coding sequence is TGTGCCAGCAGTTACTTCGGACCCTACGAGCAGTACTTC.

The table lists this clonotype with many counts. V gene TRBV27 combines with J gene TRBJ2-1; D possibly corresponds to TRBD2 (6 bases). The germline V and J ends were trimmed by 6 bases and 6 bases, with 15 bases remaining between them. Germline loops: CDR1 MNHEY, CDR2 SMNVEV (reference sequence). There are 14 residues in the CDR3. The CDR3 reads CASSSGLSGNEQFF. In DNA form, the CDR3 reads TGTGCCAGCAGCTCGGGACTGTCGGGCAATGAGCAGTTCTTC.